The next 13 T cell receptor beta chains were all read from a single sample in a study of blood T cells in healthy people across ages. Primed by a sample-barcoded 5' primer and a J-beta primer mix, a second PCR proceeded for roughly 6 to 12 cycles. TCRdb used MiXCR to reprocess the 5' RACE reads, holding one entry per CDR3 protein. Of over 550,000 distinct CDR3 sequences in the sample, about 30% are singletons; the top ten hold 15% to 18%. Sequencing used blood. Receptors originate from an elderly woman in good health.

The genes are TRBV20-1 and TRBJ2-2, with D unresolved. The germline gives CDR1 DFQATT, CDR2 SNEGSKA (reference sequence). The germline V and J ends were trimmed by 5 bases and 8 bases, with 9 bases remaining between them. This CDR3 region has 11 residues. CDR3 in amino acids: CSAETPGELFF. In DNA form, the CDR3 reads TGCAGTGCTGAGACCCCGGGGGAGCTGTTTTTT.

The sample holds many counts of this clonotype. CDR3 coding DNA: TGCAGTGCTAGAGATAGCCTCCGACTAGCGGGGGCCGGGGAGCAGTTCTTC. As protein: CSARDSLRLAGAGEQFF. The chain is built from TRBV20-1 and TRBJ2-1; TRBD2 agrees at 12 bases. The CDR3 sequence is 17 residues long. V gave up 0 bases and J gave up 10 bases; unmatched junction bases: 13. Germline V lookup: CDR1 DFQATT, CDR2 SNEGSKA (reference sequence).

The CDR3 protein is CASSSRGRHGYTF. CDR3 nucleotide sequence: TGTGCCAGTAGTTCACGAGGGCGACATGGCTACACCTTC. V usage is TRBV19 and J usage is TRBJ1-2; no clear D. Trimming removed 5 bases at V and 6 bases at J, with 13 bases between. The CDR3 runs to 13 residues. The germline CDR1 and CDR2 sequences are LNHDA and SQIVND (reference sequence). Together with reference TRBV19 and TRBJ1-2, the CDR3 gives the full variable domain: DGGITQSPKYLFRKEGQNVTLSCEQNLNHDAMYWYRQDPGQGLRLIYYSQIVNDFQKGDIAEGYSVSREKKESFPLTVTSAQKNPTAFYLCASSSRGRHGYTFGSGTRLTVV.

A word on this clonotype: Given a much more abundant clone one base away, this may be a read error. The chain recombines TRBV27 with TRBJ1-2; the match to TRBD1 covers 11 bases. Germline CDR1 reads MNHEY; CDR2 reads SMNVEV (reference sequence). The CDR3 runs 15 residues. DNA of the CDR3: TGTGCCAGCGGTTTACTTGGACAGGGGGCCCATGGCTACACCTTC. It yields the protein CASGLLGQGAHGYTF.

This chain joins TRBV6-2 or TRBV6-3 and TRBJ2-3; TRBD2 matches at 14 bases. Germline CDR1 reads MNHEY; CDR2 reads SVGEGT. Trimming at V came to 8 bases and at J to 2 bases, leaving 6 bases not matched to a gene. CDR3 size: 16 residues. The CDR3 protein is CASDRTSGGITDTQYF. CDR3 coding DNA: TGTGCCAGCGACCGGACTAGCGGGGGGATCACAGATACGCAGTATTTT.

This clonotype was seen repeatedly, ten times or more. The chain recombines TRBV7-2 with TRBJ2-4; D perhaps matches TRBD2 (6 bases). The CDR3 extends over 16 amino acids. Trimming stripped 5 bases from V and 3 bases from J, with 17 bases between. Germline V CDR1 and CDR2: SGHTA, FQGNSA. The CDR3, as DNA: TGTGCCAGCAGCCCTTTCTGGGGCGGGGACAAAAACATTCAGTACTTC. It specifies CASSPFWGGDKNIQYF.

This clonotype was detected a few times. Possible read error: a much larger clone is one base away. The chain recombines TRBV10-3 with TRBJ2-1; the D is unclear. The germline gives CDR1 ENHRY, CDR2 SYGVKD. The CDR3 is 16 residues long. The CDR3 loop reads CAISDPTPSSYNGQFF. CDR3 coding DNA: TGTGCCATCAGTGACCCTACTCCGAGCTCCTACAATGGGCAGTTCTTC.

Ten or more counts support this clonotype. This rearrangement joins TRBV29-1 to TRBJ2-5, with D possibly being TRBD1 (6 bases). CDR3 length equals 13 residues. Germline loops: CDR1 SQVTM, CDR2 ANQGSEA. V gave up 8 bases and J gave up 5 bases, with 18 bases separating them. CDR3 coding DNA: TGCAGCACCCCGAGAGGGGGTTTTGAGACCCAGTACTTC. Translating it yields CSTPRGGFETQYF.

The count of this clonotype is one. The chain has TRBV24-1 and TRBJ2-1; D possibly matches TRBD1 or TRBD2 (6 bases each). The V and J ends lost 6 bases and 7 bases respectively, with 21 bases between them. CDR1 and CDR2 (germline): KGHDR, SFDVKD. CDR3 length equals 16 residues. DNA of the CDR3: TGTGCCACCAGTACGACGAGGGAGAAAGGGGGGAATGAGCAGTTCTTC. Translating it yields CATSTTREKGGNEQFF.

The chain carries TRBV20-1 and TRBJ2-1, with TRBD1 identical over 10 bases. The germline V gene has CDR1 DFQATT and CDR2 SNEGSKA (reference sequence). This CDR3 region has 14 residues. V shed 6 bases and J 4 bases; nucleotides not matched to a gene: 6. Here the CDR3 DNA reads TGCAGTGCGACGGGACAGGGGTCTTACAATGAGCAGTTCTTC. This sequence encodes CSATGQGSYNEQFF.

In its sample, this clonotype was seen many times. The chain employs TRBV6-2 or TRBV6-3 and TRBJ2-3; 9 nucleotides align to TRBD2. CDR1 is MNHEY, CDR2 SVGEGT, per germline. J was trimmed by 5 bases and V by 2 bases; bases with no gene match: 8. CDR3 length equals 16 residues. CDR3 sequence reads: CASSYGASGARDTQYF. The CDR3 nucleotides are TGTGCCAGCAGTTACGGGGCTAGCGGGGCCCGAGATACGCAGTATTTT.

This clonotype came up many times. J is TRBJ2-1 and V is TRBV24-1, with 9 bases identical to TRBD2. The CDR3 sequence is 16 residues long. The ends lost 5 bases at V and 0 bases at J; junction bases unmatched: 4. Germline V gene lookup returns CDR1 KGHDR and CDR2 SFDVKD. CDR3 nucleotides: TGTGCCACCAGTGGCCTAGCGGGGAGCTCCTACAATGAGCAGTTCTTC. Protein: CATSGLAGSSYNEQFF.

This clonotype occurred many times. The V and J genes are TRBV29-1 and TRBJ1-2; 11 bases are a match to TRBD1. This CDR3 has 12 amino acids. Per germline, CDR1 SQVTM and CDR2 ANQGSEA. The V gene end was trimmed by 6 bases and the J gene end by 4 bases; junction bases not matched to a gene: 1. The CDR3 nucleotides are TGCAGCGTGGGACAGGGGGTCTATGGCTACACCTTC. Encoded protein: CSVGQGVYGYTF. Full variable domain (outside the CDR3, taken from reference TRBV29-1 and TRBJ1-2): SAVISQKPSRDICQRGTSLTIQCQVDSQVTMMFWYRQQPGQSLTLIATANQGSEATYESGFVIDKFPISRPNLTFSTLTVSNMSPEDSSIYLCSVGQGVYGYTFGSGTRLTVV.